This T cell receptor (beta chain) was sequenced in a study of vaccination effects on CD4 cells after COVID-19. Study results and caveats: Healthy vaccinees had only 1 of 255 vaccine-induced clones cross-react with common cold coronaviruses.

Clones were read by immunoSEQ multiplex PCR, and TCRdb kept only the in-frame ones, dropping some. The sample shows about 63,000 clones, over 70% of them seen only once. Ahead of sequencing, the ViraFEST assay grew antigen-specific CD4+ T cells using viral peptide pools. Following 10 days of culture, CD4+ T cells were isolated. All vaccine recipients tested negative for nucleocapsid antibodies and had never contracted SARS-CoV-2 infection. Every well housed about 1.8 million PBMC, which grew in culture alongside around 10 IU/ml IL-2 and 10 ug/ml peptides. Both day 3 and day 7 saw half the medium replaced with IL-2 medium. Note on this clone: Its cognate antigen is unknown.

V was shortened by 5 bases and J by 0 bases, with 6 bases between the two germline ends. Germline CDR1 and CDR2: SGHRS and YFSETQ. The CDR3 extends over 13 amino acids. The V call is TRBV5-1, the J call TRBJ1-3; D is unresolved. The sequenced sample was CD4+ T cells from PBMCs cultured with HCoV-OC43 spike peptides, obtained before COVID-19 vaccination. Subset defined: HCoV-OC43 spike overlapping peptide pool stimulation. The receptor's source is a human donor who received a COVID-19 vaccine. CDR3 nucleotide sequence: TGCGCCAGCAGGGCCAGCTCTGGAAACACCATATATTTT. Protein: CASRASSGNTIYF.